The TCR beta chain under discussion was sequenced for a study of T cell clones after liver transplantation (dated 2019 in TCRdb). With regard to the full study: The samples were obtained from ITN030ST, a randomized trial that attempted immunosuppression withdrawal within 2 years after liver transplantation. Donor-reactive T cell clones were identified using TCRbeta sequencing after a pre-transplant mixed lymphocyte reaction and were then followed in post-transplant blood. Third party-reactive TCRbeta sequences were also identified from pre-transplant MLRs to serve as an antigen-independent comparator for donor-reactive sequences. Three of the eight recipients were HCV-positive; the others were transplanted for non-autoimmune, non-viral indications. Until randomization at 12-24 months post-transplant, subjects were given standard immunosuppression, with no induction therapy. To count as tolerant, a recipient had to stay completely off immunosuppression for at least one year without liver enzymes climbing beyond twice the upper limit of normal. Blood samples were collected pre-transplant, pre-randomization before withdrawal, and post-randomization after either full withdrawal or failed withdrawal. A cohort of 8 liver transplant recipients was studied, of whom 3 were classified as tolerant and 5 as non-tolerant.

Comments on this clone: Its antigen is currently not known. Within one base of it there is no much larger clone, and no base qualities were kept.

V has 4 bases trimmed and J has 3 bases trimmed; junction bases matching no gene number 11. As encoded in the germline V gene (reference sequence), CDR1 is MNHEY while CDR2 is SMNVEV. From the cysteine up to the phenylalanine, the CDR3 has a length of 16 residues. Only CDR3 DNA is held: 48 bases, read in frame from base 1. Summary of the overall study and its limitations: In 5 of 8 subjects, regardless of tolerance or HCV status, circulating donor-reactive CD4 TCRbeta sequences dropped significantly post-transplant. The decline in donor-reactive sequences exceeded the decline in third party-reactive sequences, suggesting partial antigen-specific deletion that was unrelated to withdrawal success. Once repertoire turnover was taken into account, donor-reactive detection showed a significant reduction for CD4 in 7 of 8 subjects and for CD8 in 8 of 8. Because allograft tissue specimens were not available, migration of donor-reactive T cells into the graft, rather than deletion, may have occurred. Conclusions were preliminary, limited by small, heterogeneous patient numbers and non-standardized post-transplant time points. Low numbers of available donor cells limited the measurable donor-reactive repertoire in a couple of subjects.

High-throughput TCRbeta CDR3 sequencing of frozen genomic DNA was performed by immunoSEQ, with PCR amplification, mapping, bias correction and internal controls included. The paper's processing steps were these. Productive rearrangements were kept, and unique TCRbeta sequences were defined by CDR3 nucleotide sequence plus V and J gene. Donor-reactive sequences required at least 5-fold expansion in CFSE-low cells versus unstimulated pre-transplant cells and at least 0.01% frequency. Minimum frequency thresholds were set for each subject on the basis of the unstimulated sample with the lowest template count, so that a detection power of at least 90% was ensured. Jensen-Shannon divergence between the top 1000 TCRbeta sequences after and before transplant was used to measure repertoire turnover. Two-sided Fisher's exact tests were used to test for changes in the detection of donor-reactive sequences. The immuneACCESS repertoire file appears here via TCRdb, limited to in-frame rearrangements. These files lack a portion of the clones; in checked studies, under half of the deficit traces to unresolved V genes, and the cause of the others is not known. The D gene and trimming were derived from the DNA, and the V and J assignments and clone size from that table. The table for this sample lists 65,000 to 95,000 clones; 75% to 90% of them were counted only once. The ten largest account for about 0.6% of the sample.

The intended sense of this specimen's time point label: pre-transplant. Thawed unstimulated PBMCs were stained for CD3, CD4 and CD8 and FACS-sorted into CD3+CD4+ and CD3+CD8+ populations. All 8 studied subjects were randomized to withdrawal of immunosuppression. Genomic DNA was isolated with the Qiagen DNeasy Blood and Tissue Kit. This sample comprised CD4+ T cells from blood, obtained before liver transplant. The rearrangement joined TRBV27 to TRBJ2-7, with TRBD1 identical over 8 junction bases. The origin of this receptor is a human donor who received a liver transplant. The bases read TGTGCCAGCAGTTCGCCCCGGACAGGGAAGGTCTACGAGCAGTACTTC. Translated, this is CASSSPRTGKVYEQYF.